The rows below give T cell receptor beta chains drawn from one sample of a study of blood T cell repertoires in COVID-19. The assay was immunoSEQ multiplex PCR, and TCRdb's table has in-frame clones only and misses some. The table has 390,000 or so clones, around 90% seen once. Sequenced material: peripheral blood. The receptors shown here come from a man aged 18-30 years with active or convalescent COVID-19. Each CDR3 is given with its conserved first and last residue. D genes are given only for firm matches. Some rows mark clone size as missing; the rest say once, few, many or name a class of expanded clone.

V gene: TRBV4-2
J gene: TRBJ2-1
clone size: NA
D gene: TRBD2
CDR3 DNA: TGTGCCAGCAGCCAAGATGGAACTAGCGGCTACAATGAGCAGTTCTTC
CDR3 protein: CASSQDGTSGYNEQFF

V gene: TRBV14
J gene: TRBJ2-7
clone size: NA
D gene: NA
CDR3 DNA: TGTGCCAGCAGCCAAGGATACAGCTCCTACGAGCAGTACTTC
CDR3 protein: CASSQGYSSYEQYF

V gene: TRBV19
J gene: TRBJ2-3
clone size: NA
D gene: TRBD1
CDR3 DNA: TGTGCCAGCAGCGACAGGGGGCGCACAGATACGCAGTATTTT
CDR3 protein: CASSDRGRTDTQYF

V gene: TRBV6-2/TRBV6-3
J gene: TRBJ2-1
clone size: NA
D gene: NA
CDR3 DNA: TGTGCCAGCAGTTACATCGTCGAGGGATACAATGAGCAGTTCTTC
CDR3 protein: CASSYIVEGYNEQFF

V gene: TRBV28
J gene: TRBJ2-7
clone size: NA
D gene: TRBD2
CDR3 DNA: TGTGCCAGCAGTTTTTCGGGGGGAGGGTACGAGCAGTACTTC
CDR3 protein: CASSFSGGGYEQYF

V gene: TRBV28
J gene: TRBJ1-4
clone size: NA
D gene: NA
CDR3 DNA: TGTGCCAGCAGTTTACGACAGGCAACTAATGAAAAACTGTTTTTT
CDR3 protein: CASSLRQATNEKLFF

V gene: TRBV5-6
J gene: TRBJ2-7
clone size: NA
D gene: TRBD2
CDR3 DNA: TGTGCCAGCAGACCGCGGGGGTCCACCTACGAGCAGTACTTC
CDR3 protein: CASRPRGSTYEQYF

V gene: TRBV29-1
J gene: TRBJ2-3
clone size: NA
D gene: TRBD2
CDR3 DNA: TGCAGCGCCGGGACTAGCGCGTTAGATACGCAGTATTTT
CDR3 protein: CSAGTSALDTQYF

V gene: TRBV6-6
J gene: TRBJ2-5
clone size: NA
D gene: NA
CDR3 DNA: TGTGCCAGCGTCAGGACAGGGAGGGGGGAGACCCAGTACTTC
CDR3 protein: CASVRTGRGETQYF

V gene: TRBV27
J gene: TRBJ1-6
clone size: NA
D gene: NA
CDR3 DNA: TGTGCCAGCAGTTTTCAGGGATATAATTCACCCCTCCACTTT
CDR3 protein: CASSFQGYNSPLHF

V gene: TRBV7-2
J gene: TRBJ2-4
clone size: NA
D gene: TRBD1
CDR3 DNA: TGTGCCAGCAGCTTAACGGACAGGGCGTCTGTCATTCAGTACTTC
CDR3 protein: CASSLTDRASVIQYF

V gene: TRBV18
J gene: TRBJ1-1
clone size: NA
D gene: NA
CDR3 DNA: TGTGCCAGCTCACCATCCGGGCGGGGGACTGAAGCTTTCTTT
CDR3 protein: CASSPSGRGTEAFF

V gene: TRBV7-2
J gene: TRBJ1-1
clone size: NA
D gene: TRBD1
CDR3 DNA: TGTGCCAGCAGCTTCGGACAGGTAGGCACTGAAGCTTTCTTT
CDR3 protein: CASSFGQVGTEAFF

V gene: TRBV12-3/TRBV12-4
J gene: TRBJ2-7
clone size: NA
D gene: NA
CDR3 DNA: TGTGCCAGCAGCCCTGACTGGTACGAGCAGTACTTC
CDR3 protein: CASSPDWYEQYF

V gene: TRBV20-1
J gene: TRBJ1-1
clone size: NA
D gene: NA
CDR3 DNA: TGCAGTGCCTGGAGGACTGAAGCTTTCTTT
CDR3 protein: CSAWRTEAFF

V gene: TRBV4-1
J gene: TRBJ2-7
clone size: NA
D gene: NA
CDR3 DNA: TGCGCCAGCAGCCAAGTTTCCGGGGGAACGAATGAGCAGTACTTC
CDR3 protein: CASSQVSGGTNEQYF

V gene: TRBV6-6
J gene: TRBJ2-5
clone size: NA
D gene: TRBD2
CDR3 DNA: TGTGCCAGCAAAAGCGGGGGTAGAATTGAGACCCAGTACTTC
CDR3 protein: CASKSGGRIETQYF

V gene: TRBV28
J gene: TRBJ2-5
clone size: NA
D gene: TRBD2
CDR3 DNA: TGTGCCAGCCGGGGGGGGGAGACCCAGTACTTC
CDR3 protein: CASRGGETQYF

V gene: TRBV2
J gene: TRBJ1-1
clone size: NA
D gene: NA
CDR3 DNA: TGTGCCAGCAGTGCGGACAGGAACACTGAAGCTTTCTTT
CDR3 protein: CASSADRNTEAFF

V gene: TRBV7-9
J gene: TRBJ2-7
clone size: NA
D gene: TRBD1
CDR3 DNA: TGTGCCAGCAGCTCACAGACAGGGGGGTACGAGCAGTACTTC
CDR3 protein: CASSSQTGGYEQYF

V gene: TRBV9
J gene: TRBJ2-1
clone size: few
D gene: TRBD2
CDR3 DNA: TGTGCCAGCAGTTCATCGTGGGGGGGCTACAATGAGCAGTTCTTC
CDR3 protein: CASSSSWGGYNEQFF

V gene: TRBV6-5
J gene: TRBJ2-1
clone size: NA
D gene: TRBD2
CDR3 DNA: TGTGCCAGCAGCTCCGGGACTAGCGGTCCCCAGGGGCAGTTCTTC
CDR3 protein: CASSSGTSGPQGQFF

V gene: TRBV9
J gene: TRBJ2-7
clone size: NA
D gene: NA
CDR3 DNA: TGTGCCAGCAGCGTAGGGGGGGACGAGCAGTACTTC
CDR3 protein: CASSVGGDEQYF

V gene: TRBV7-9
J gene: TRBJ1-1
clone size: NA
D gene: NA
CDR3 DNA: TGTGCCAGCAGCTTAGGGGGCTCGACTGAAGCTTTCTTT
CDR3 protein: CASSLGGSTEAFF

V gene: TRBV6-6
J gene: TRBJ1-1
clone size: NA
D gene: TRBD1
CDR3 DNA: TGTGCCAGCAGCAGACAGGGGGCGAACACTGAAGCTTTCTTT
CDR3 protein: CASSRQGANTEAFF

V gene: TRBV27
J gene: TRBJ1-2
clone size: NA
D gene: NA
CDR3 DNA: TGTGCCAGCAGTTCCTTGGGGGGGGGTAGCTATGGCTACACCTTC
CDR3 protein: CASSSLGGGSYGYTF

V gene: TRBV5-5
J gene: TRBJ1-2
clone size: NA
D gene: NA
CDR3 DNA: TGTGCCAGCAGCTTGGAGGACTCCCCAAGGCGGGGCTACACCTTC
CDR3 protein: CASSLEDSPRRGYTF

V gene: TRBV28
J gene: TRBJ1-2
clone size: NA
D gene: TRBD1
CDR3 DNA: TGTGCCAGCAGTTTATTAGGGGACAGGCGTTCTGACTATGGCTACACCTTC
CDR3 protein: CASSLLGDRRSDYGYTF

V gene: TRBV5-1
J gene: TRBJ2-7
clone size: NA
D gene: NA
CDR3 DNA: TGCGCCAGCAGCTTGGCCGGGGGGCTGTTCTACGAGCAGTACTTC
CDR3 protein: CASSLAGGLFYEQYF

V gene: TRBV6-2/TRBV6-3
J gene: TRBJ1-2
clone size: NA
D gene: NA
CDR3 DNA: TGTGCCAGCAGTAAAAGCCATAACTATGGCTACACCTTC
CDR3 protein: CASSKSHNYGYTF

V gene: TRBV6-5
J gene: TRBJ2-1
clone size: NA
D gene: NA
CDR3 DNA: TGTGCCAGCAGTTACACTCGGTCCTACAATGAGCAGTTCTTC
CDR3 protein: CASSYTRSYNEQFF

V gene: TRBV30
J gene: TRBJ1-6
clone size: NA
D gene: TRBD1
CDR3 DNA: TGTGCCTGGGACAGGGGAAATTCACCCCTCCACTTT
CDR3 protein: CAWDRGNSPLHF

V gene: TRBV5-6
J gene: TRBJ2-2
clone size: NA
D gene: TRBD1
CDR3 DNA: TGTGCCAGCAGCTCTCTGGGACAGATGACCGGGGAGCTGTTTTTT
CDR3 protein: CASSSLGQMTGELFF

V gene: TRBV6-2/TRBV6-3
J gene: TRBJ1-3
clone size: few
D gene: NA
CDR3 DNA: TGTGCCAGCAGTCCCGACGGGATCTCTGGAAACACCATATATTTT
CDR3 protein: CASSPDGISGNTIYF

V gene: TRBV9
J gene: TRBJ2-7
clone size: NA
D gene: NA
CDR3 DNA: TGTGCCAGCAGCACGGGGGGCTCATACGAGCAGTACTTC
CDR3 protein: CASSTGGSYEQYF

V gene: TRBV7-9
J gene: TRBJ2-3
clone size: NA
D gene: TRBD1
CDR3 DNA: TGTGCCAGCAGCTTGGGACAGAACCCACAGGATACGCAGTATTTT
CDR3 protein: CASSLGQNPQDTQYF

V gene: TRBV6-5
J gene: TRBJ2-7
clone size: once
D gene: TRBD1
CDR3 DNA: TGTGCCAGCAGGGCAGCCGGGACAGGGACCTACGAGCAGTACTTC
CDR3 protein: CASRAAGTGTYEQYF

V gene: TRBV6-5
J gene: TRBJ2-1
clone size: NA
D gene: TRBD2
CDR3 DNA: TGTGCCAGTACTAGCGGGAGCCGTGAGCAGTTCTTC
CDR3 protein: CASTSGSREQFF

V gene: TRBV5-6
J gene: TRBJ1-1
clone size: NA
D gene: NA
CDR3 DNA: TGTGCCATGCCGCAGGGGAGAGCTTTCTTT
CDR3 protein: CAMPQGRAFF

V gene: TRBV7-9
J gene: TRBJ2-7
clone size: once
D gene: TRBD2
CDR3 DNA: TGTGCCAGCCGCCGGGGGAGCGGGGGGGCCTGGGCCTACGAGCAGTACTTC
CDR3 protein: CASRRGSGGAWAYEQYF

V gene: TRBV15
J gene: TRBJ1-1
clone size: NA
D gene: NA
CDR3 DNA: TGTGCCACCAGCAGAGTCCAAGGGTGGGGAGTGAACACTGAAGCTTTCTTT
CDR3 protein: CATSRVQGWGVNTEAFF

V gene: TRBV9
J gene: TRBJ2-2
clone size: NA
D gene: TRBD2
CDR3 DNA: TGTGCCAGCAGCCCACGACTAGCGGCGAACACCGGGGAGCTGTTTTTT
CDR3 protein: CASSPRLAANTGELFF

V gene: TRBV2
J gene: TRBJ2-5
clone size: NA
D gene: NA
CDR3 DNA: TGTGCCTCAGAGGGTAGAGAGACCCAGTACTTC
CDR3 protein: CASEGRETQYF

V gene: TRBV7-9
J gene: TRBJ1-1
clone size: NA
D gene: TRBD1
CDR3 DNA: TGTGCCAGCAGCCCCCGCGGGACAGCGAACACTGAAGCTTTCTTT
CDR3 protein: CASSPRGTANTEAFF

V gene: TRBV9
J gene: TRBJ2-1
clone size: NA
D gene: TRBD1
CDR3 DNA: TGTGCCAGTAAACGAGACGCAGGGGGCGCTAAATACAATGAGCAGTTCTTC
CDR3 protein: CASKRDAGGAKYNEQFF

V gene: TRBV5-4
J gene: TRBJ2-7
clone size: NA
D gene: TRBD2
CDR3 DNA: TGTGCCAGCAGCTCCGCTAGCGGGAGCTCCTACGAGCAGTACTTC
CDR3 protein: CASSSASGSSYEQYF

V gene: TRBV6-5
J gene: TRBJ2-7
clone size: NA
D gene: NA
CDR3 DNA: TGTGCCAGCAGTAGAGGACAGTCCTACGAGCAGTACTTC
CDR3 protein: CASSRGQSYEQYF

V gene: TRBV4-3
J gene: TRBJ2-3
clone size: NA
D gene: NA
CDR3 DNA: TGCGCCAGCAGCCGAAACGCCGGGACATCAGGAGATACGCAGTATTTT
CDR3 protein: CASSRNAGTSGDTQYF

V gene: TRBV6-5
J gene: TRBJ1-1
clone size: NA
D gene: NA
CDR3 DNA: TGTGCCAGCAGTTACGGAGGGGCAGGGTACACTGAAGCTTTCTTT
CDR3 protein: CASSYGGAGYTEAFF

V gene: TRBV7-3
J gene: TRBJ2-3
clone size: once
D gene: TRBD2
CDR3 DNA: TGTGCCACGCGGGGGTGCACAGATACGCAGTATTTT
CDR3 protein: CATRGCTDTQYF

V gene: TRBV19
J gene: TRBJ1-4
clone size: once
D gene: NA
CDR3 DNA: TGTGCCAGTAACGCACAGGGCCCTAATGAAAAACTGTTTTTT
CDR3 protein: CASNAQGPNEKLFF

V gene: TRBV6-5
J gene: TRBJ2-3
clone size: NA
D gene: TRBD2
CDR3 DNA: TGTGCCAGCAGTTTCCTTAGCGGGACTAGCACAGATACGCAGTATTTT
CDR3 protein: CASSFLSGTSTDTQYF